This TCR beta chain was sequenced during a study of control samples from healthy donors and cancer patients. The CDR3 loop spans 15 amino acids. Trimming left V 2 bases short and J 0 bases short, with 10 bases between. CDR1 is SNHLY and CDR2 is FYNNEI in the germline V gene. This table comes from immunoSEQ multiplex PCR, and its TCRdb copy is limited to in-frame clones, with some not included. The table lists approximately 170,000 clones, around 90% of them singletons. This sequence was found in a woman aged 45-60 years in good health. J is TRBJ1-1 and V is TRBV2; possible D gene TRBD1, 6 bases. The sequenced sample was blood. The CDR3 nucleotides are TGTGCCAGCAGTGAACAGGGGATCATGAACACTGAAGCTTTCTTT. Its translation is CASSEQGIMNTEAFF.